This TCR beta chain is from a study of T cell responses to AZD1222 COVID-19 vaccine. Germline CDR1 reads MNHEY; CDR2 reads SVGAGI. CDR3 length: 12 amino acids. The V end lost 8 bases, the J end lost 5 bases, and 12 bases lay between the germline ends. Sequencing used immunoSEQ multiplex PCR; TCRdb keeps in-frame clones, though not all of them. Of some 130,000 clones in the sample, 80% to 90% were seen once. This clone occurred a few times. The clonotype originates from an adult in good health. This specimen was peripheral blood, taken on day 0 of AZD1222 vaccination. The chain combines TRBV6-5 with TRBJ2-5; D might be TRBD2 (6 bases). Here the CDR3 reads CASGRGGETQYF. The CDR3 DNA reads as TGTGCCAGCGGGCGGGGTGGCGAGACCCAGTACTTC.